A selection of T cell receptor beta chains follows, all from one sample in a study of cytomegalovirus exposure and HLA in healthy donors. Measured with immunoSEQ multiplex PCR; TCRdb has only the in-frame clones, and not every one. The sample contains under 250,000 clones, about 87% of which appear only once. The source material was PBMCs. The receptor set was obtained from a man between 18 and 29 years old in good health and CMV-seronegative. Both conserved end residues are part of each CDR3. The order of the fields is clone size, D gene, J gene, V gene, CDR3 DNA, CDR3 protein. A D gene is named only where the DNA matches it firmly. A row's size may be missing; if present it is once, few, many or a size class.

abundance: .
d_gene: TRBD1
j_gene: TRBJ1-4
v_gene: TRBV18
CDR3nt: TGTGCCAGCTCACCCGAGACAGGGGGAATCGAAAAACTGTTTTTT
CDR3aa: CASSPETGGIEKLFF

abundance: .
d_gene: TRBD1
j_gene: TRBJ1-2
v_gene: TRBV5-4
CDR3nt: TGTGCCAGCAGGCCCGACAGGGCCTATGGCTACACCTTC
CDR3aa: CASRPDRAYGYTF

abundance: .
d_gene: .
j_gene: TRBJ2-1
v_gene: TRBV4-1
CDR3nt: TGCGCCAGCAGCCAAGCCCTTGAGCAGTTCTTC
CDR3aa: CASSQALEQFF

abundance: .
d_gene: TRBD2
j_gene: TRBJ2-1
v_gene: TRBV5-1
CDR3nt: TGCGCCAGCAGCTTATTGGGACTAGCGGGACCAAATGAGCAGTTCTTC
CDR3aa: CASSLLGLAGPNEQFF

abundance: .
d_gene: .
j_gene: TRBJ1-6
v_gene: TRBV6-1
CDR3nt: TGTGCCAGCAGAGGGGCAGGGAATTCACCCCTCCACTTT
CDR3aa: CASRGAGNSPLHF

abundance: .
d_gene: TRBD2
j_gene: TRBJ2-1
v_gene: TRBV5-6
CDR3nt: TGTGCCAGCAGCTTAGCGGGGGCTGAGCAGTTCTTC
CDR3aa: CASSLAGAEQFF

abundance: .
d_gene: .
j_gene: TRBJ1-1
v_gene: TRBV27
CDR3nt: TGTGCCAGCAGTTTTACAGGACCCGCCGCTGAAGCTTTCTTT
CDR3aa: CASSFTGPAAEAFF

abundance: .
d_gene: .
j_gene: TRBJ2-3
v_gene: TRBV4-3
CDR3nt: TGCGCCAGCAGCCAAGGGTGGAGGGGGGGACCTAGCACAGATACGCAGTATTTT
CDR3aa: CASSQGWRGGPSTDTQYF

abundance: .
d_gene: TRBD1
j_gene: TRBJ1-5
v_gene: TRBV11-2
CDR3nt: TGTGCCAGCAGCGCTACAGGGGTGCAGCCCCAGCATTTT
CDR3aa: CASSATGVQPQHF

abundance: .
d_gene: TRBD2
j_gene: TRBJ2-7
v_gene: TRBV4-2
CDR3nt: TGTGCCAGCAGCCAGGAAAACTACCCCGGGACTAGCAGACACTACGAGCAGTACTTC
CDR3aa: CASSQENYPGTSRHYEQYF

abundance: .
d_gene: TRBD1
j_gene: TRBJ2-3
v_gene: TRBV30
CDR3nt: TGTGCCTACCCCCGGGACAGAGATTTCACAGATACGCAGTATTTT
CDR3aa: CAYPRDRDFTDTQYF

abundance: .
d_gene: .
j_gene: TRBJ2-1
v_gene: TRBV28
CDR3nt: TGTGCCAGCCAGGGACTCCCATCGGAGGGCTCCTACAATGAGCAGTTCTTC
CDR3aa: CASQGLPSEGSYNEQFF

abundance: .
d_gene: TRBD2
j_gene: TRBJ2-2
v_gene: TRBV9
CDR3nt: TGTGCCAGCAGCGTAGTGGATCTAGCGGGAGGGTTGGCCGGGGAGCTGTTTTTT
CDR3aa: CASSVVDLAGGLAGELFF

abundance: .
d_gene: .
j_gene: TRBJ2-2
v_gene: TRBV11-2
CDR3nt: TGTGCCAGCAGCTTAGTGGCCACAAACACCGGGGAGCTGTTTTTT
CDR3aa: CASSLVATNTGELFF

abundance: .
d_gene: .
j_gene: TRBJ2-4
v_gene: TRBV27
CDR3nt: TGTGCCAGCAGTTTTGACAGGGGAGGGAACATTCAGTACTTC
CDR3aa: CASSFDRGGNIQYF

abundance: once
d_gene: .
j_gene: TRBJ1-5
v_gene: TRBV19
CDR3nt: TGTGCCAGTAGTCTCCCCTTGTTTCAGCCCCAGCATTTT
CDR3aa: CASSLPLFQPQHF

abundance: .
d_gene: .
j_gene: TRBJ1-3
v_gene: TRBV30
CDR3nt: TGTGCCTGGACGGGGGGGGTTACTGGAAACACCATATATTTT
CDR3aa: CAWTGGVTGNTIYF

abundance: once
d_gene: .
j_gene: TRBJ2-5
v_gene: TRBV11-2
CDR3nt: TGTGCCAGCAGCTTAGATCTCAGGTTCCAAGAGACCCAGTACTTC
CDR3aa: CASSLDLRFQETQYF

abundance: .
d_gene: .
j_gene: TRBJ1-1
v_gene: TRBV6-5
CDR3nt: TGTGCCAGCAAAACGCGGGAGACGATGAACACTGAAGCTTTCTTT
CDR3aa: CASKTRETMNTEAFF

abundance: .
d_gene: .
j_gene: TRBJ2-7
v_gene: TRBV2
CDR3nt: TGTGCCAGCAGGAGGGAGCTCCTGGAGCAGTACTTC
CDR3aa: CASRRELLEQYF

abundance: .
d_gene: .
j_gene: TRBJ2-7
v_gene: TRBV19
CDR3nt: TGTGCCAGTAGTATGGGAGGTCAGGCTTCCTACGAGCAGTACTTC
CDR3aa: CASSMGGQASYEQYF

abundance: .
d_gene: TRBD2
j_gene: TRBJ2-1
v_gene: TRBV15
CDR3nt: TGTGCCACCAGTCCGCGGGAGGGGTTATACAATGAGCAGTTCTTC
CDR3aa: CATSPREGLYNEQFF

abundance: once
d_gene: TRBD2
j_gene: TRBJ2-5
v_gene: TRBV5-8
CDR3nt: TGTGCCAGCAGCACTGGACTAGCGCAAGAGACCCAGTACTTC
CDR3aa: CASSTGLAQETQYF

abundance: .
d_gene: TRBD1
j_gene: TRBJ2-1
v_gene: TRBV2
CDR3nt: TGTGCCAGCAACAGGGGCGCCTACAATGAGCAGTTCTTC
CDR3aa: CASNRGAYNEQFF

abundance: .
d_gene: TRBD2
j_gene: TRBJ2-7
v_gene: TRBV9
CDR3nt: TGTGCCAGCAGCCCCCGAACTAGCGGGATAACCTACGAGCAGTACTTC
CDR3aa: CASSPRTSGITYEQYF

abundance: .
d_gene: TRBD1
j_gene: TRBJ1-6
v_gene: TRBV5-6
CDR3nt: TGTGCCAGCAGCTTGGGTTCAGGGGGTCTTACTTCACCCCTCCACTTT
CDR3aa: CASSLGSGGLTSPLHF

abundance: .
d_gene: .
j_gene: TRBJ1-5
v_gene: TRBV15
CDR3nt: TGTGCCACCAGCACGATGGCGGAGTTCAATCAGCCCCAGCATTTT
CDR3aa: CATSTMAEFNQPQHF

abundance: .
d_gene: TRBD1
j_gene: TRBJ2-3
v_gene: TRBV29-1
CDR3nt: TGCAGCGTAGACCCGGGACAGAAAAGCACAGATACGCAGTATTTT
CDR3aa: CSVDPGQKSTDTQYF

abundance: .
d_gene: .
j_gene: TRBJ1-6
v_gene: TRBV4-1
CDR3nt: TGCGCCAGCAGTCCCGGGGTCGGCGCATCACCCCTCCACTTT
CDR3aa: CASSPGVGASPLHF

abundance: .
d_gene: TRBD1
j_gene: TRBJ1-2
v_gene: TRBV4-1
CDR3nt: TGCGCCAGCAACCAAGACGGACAGGGGGTAAACTATGGCTACACCTTC
CDR3aa: CASNQDGQGVNYGYTF

abundance: .
d_gene: .
j_gene: TRBJ1-2
v_gene: TRBV10-3
CDR3nt: TGTGCCATCAGTGAGTCTGCCACAGGAGGCTACACCTTC
CDR3aa: CAISESATGGYTF

abundance: .
d_gene: .
j_gene: TRBJ1-1
v_gene: TRBV4-2
CDR3nt: TGTGCCAGCAGCCAAGATCATGGCAATGTATTCAAAGCTTTCTTT
CDR3aa: CASSQDHGNVFKAFF

abundance: .
d_gene: .
j_gene: TRBJ2-1
v_gene: TRBV27
CDR3nt: TGTGCCAGCAGTTTCAAGCCGAGCTCCTACAATGAGCAGTTCTTC
CDR3aa: CASSFKPSSYNEQFF

abundance: .
d_gene: .
j_gene: TRBJ2-3
v_gene: TRBV5-8
CDR3nt: TGTGCCAGCATGTCACGCGCGGGCACAGATACGCAGTATTTT
CDR3aa: CASMSRAGTDTQYF

abundance: .
d_gene: .
j_gene: TRBJ2-4
v_gene: TRBV7-2
CDR3nt: TGTGCCAGCAGCGTACTAGGGATTCGGACGGAAATTCAGTACTTC
CDR3aa: CASSVLGIRTEIQYF

abundance: .
d_gene: TRBD1
j_gene: TRBJ1-6
v_gene: TRBV30
CDR3nt: TGTGCCTGGGCTAGGGACAGGGGTGACTCACCCCTCCACTTT
CDR3aa: CAWARDRGDSPLHF

abundance: .
d_gene: .
j_gene: TRBJ2-3
v_gene: TRBV7-2
CDR3nt: TGTGCCAGCAGCTTATGGGCGGCTAGCCAATATACGCAGTATTTT
CDR3aa: CASSLWAASQYTQYF